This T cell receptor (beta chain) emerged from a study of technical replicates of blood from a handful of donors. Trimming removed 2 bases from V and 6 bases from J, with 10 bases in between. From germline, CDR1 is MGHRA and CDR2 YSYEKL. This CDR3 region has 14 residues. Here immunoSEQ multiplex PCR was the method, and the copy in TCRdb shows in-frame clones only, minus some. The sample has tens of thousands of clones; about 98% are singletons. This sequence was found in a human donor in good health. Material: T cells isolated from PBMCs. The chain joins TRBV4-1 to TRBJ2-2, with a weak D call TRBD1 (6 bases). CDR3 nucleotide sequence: TGCGCCAGCAGCCAAAAGTGGACAGCCGGGGAGCTGTTTTTT. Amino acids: CASSQKWTAGELFF.